This T cell receptor (beta chain) was obtained from a study of T cell repertoires in cytomegalovirus infection. Study context: CMV infection together with matching HLA type was indicated by public TCR beta signatures. Study results and limitations: Using cumulative public TCR beta family frequency, the authors identified those who carried CMV together with the relevant HLA. The response measured ex vivo was dominated by TCR beta clonotypes (HLA-C-restricted and CMV-specific).

This clonotype was counted many times. Antigen: not known. One entry per CDR3 protein, called by TCRdb with MiXCR from the reads. Of approximately 250,000 distinct CDR3 sequences in the sample, roughly 6.5% were seen once. Trimming left V 4 bases short and J 0 bases short, with 14 bases between. The germline V gene encodes CDR1 SGHTA and CDR2 FQGNSA. The CDR3 is made up of 16 amino acids. V usage is TRBV7-2 and J usage is TRBJ2-3; perhaps TRBD2 as D (5 bases). This TCR derives from a human donor in good health (CMV status not recorded). Some clones in this sample may be carry-over from other donors' samples. The sequencing sample was made of PBMCs. The CDR3 DNA follows: TGTGCCAGCAGCTATAATGAGCGGACTAGCACAGATACGCAGTATTTT. This translates into CASSYNERTSTDTQYF.